This record looks at one T cell receptor beta chain sequence and its context. Its specificity is not known. These data belong to a study of CD8 T cells in ankylosing spondylitis. Broader study findings: It appeared that ankylosing spondylitis blood was characterized by a TCR beta motif of eight highly homologous variants.

Each TCR beta library was made by quantitative 5'-RACE that incorporated molecular barcodes. TCRdb fed the 5' RACE reads into MiXCR, producing one record per CDR3 protein. The profile shows roughly 140,000 distinct CDR3 sequences, 40% to 50% of them singletons. The V gene end was trimmed by 2 bases and the J gene end by 3 bases; junction bases not matched to a gene: 11. CDR1 is MGHRA, CDR2 YSYEKL, per germline. CDR3 length equals 19 residues. This sequence joins TRBV4-1 and TRBJ1-4; 11 nucleotides align to TRBD1. Sample: synovial fluid, either unsorted or a sorted T cell fraction (not recorded which). The sequence was obtained from a male donor with ankylosing spondylitis. The CDR3: CASSQWDRGSLLANEKLFF. The CDR3 region has the DNA TGCGCCAGCAGCCAATGGGACAGGGGGTCGCTGTTGGCTAATGAAAAACTGTTTTTT.